This T cell receptor beta chain originates from a study of identical twins. TCRdb used MiXCR to reprocess the 5' RACE reads, holding one entry per CDR3 protein. The repertoire has approximately 230,000 distinct CDR3 sequences, 6% to 7% of them found once; the top ten carry more than 12%. This clonotype has only a few counts. CDR3 length: 14 residues. Germline assignment: CDR1 SQVTM and CDR2 ANQGSEA. Trimming shortened V by 4 bases and J by 5 bases, and 17 bases separated the two germline ends. This same sample was also taken into another study, of T cells expressing NK-cell markers.

V is TRBV29-1 and J is TRBJ2-5; no reliable D call. The specimen sequenced was CD8+ T cells sorted from blood. The sequence was obtained from a woman between 18 and 29 years old in good health. The DNA of the CDR3 is TGCAGCGTTGCAAATCCGACCGCTCCGGAGACCCAGTACTTC. As protein: CSVANPTAPETQYF. Full variable domain (remainder filled in from reference TRBV29-1 and TRBJ2-5): SAVISQKPSRDICQRGTSLTIQCQVDSQVTMMFWYRQQPGQSLTLIATANQGSEATYESGFVIDKFPISRPNLTFSTLTVSNMSPEDSSIYLCSVANPTAPETQYFGPGTRLLVL.